A single sample gave rise to the 12 T cell receptor beta chains below, sequenced in a study of blood T cell repertoires in COVID-19. The protocol was immunoSEQ multiplex PCR, while the TCRdb copy is restricted to in-frame clones and leaves out a portion. In the table there are 250,000 to 300,000 clones, about 88% of which are singletons. Sequencing used peripheral blood. These receptors were obtained from a woman aged 40 to 50 who had recovered from COVID-19.

Regarding this clone: The same CDR3 also results from other DNA sequences found in this sample. The chain is built from TRBV5-5 and TRBJ2-5, with 7 positions matching TRBD2. This CDR3 comprises 15 residues. Germline-derived CDR1 and CDR2 are SGHKS and YYEKEE (reference sequence). Trimming removed 0 bases from V and 5 bases from J; junction bases left unmatched: 7. CDR3 nucleotide sequence: TGTGCCAGCAGCTTGGTGGGCGGGGGTTGGGAGACCCAGTACTTC. Its translation is CASSLVGGGWETQYF.

The chain links TRBV5-5 to TRBJ2-1; a possible D gene is TRBD2 (5 bases). Looked up from germline, CDR1 is SGHKS and CDR2 is YYEKEE (reference sequence). Trimming cost V 4 bases and J 1 base, with 24 bases left between them. The CDR3 contains 19 residues. CDR3 region: CASSAGPIGRSPSYNEQFF. The CDR3 DNA follows: TGTGCCAGCAGCGCGGGCCCAATCGGCCGGTCCCCTTCCTACAATGAGCAGTTCTTC.

This chain joins TRBV30 and TRBJ1-1; the D gene is possibly TRBD1 (5 bases). This CDR3 contains 15 residues. Trimming took off 0 bases at V and 4 bases at J, with 15 bases between the two ends. The germline gives CDR1 GTSNPN, CDR2 SVGIG (reference sequence). CDR3 nucleotide sequence: TGTGCCTGGAGTGTGGTCGGGGGACGGGGCACTGAAGCTTTCTTT. This sequence encodes CAWSVVGGRGTEAFF.

The CDR3 nucleotides read TGCGCCAGCAGCATAGACAGGGTCTACGAGCAGTACTTC. Translating gives CASSIDRVYEQYF. The rearrangement uses TRBV5-1 and TRBJ2-7, with 7 bases matching TRBD1. Per germline, CDR1 SGHRS and CDR2 YFSETQ. J gave up 3 bases and V 4 bases, and 4 bases lay outside the gene matches. There are 13 residues in the CDR3.

The chain is built from TRBV9 and TRBJ1-1; TRBD1 is a possible D gene (5 bases). The CDR3 length is 15 residues. V lost 0 bases, J lost 4 bases, and 13 bases lay in between. CDR1 is SGDLS, CDR2 YYNGEE, per germline. CDR3: CASSVEGPWGTEAFF. The CDR3 nucleotides read TGTGCCAGCAGCGTAGAGGGGCCCTGGGGCACTGAAGCTTTCTTT.

This clone has just one count. The J gene is TRBJ2-1, the V gene TRBV19, with 8 bases aligning to TRBD2. This CDR3 spans 15 amino acids. CDR1 is LNHDA, CDR2 SQIVND, per germline (reference sequence). The trim removed 5 bases at V and 7 bases at J, leaving 10 bases unmatched. The CDR3 DNA sequence: TGTGCCAGTAGTCTCACCGGTGGCGGGAGGAATGAGCAGTTCTTC. It codes for CASSLTGGGRNEQFF.

The chain carries TRBV6-2 or TRBV6-3 and TRBJ1-2; TRBD1 agrees at 7 bases. The CDR3 runs 16 residues. The V and J ends lost 3 bases and 4 bases, in that order; junction bases with no gene match: 11. Germline V CDR1 and CDR2: MNHEY, SVGEGT. This CDR3 is CASSYLPGGWIYGYTF. As DNA, the CDR3 is TGTGCCAGCAGTTATTTGCCAGGGGGTTGGATCTATGGCTACACCTTC.

CDR3 residues: CASSLGPGSPLHF. CDR3 nucleotides: TGTGCCAGCAGCTTAGGGCCGGGTTCACCCCTCCACTTT. The gene calls are TRBV7-2 and TRBJ1-6; D is unresolved. The CDR3 is 13 residues long. V lost 1 base to trimming and J lost 9 bases, with 7 bases between them. The V gene's germline CDR1 is SGHTA and CDR2 FQGNSA.

V is TRBV18 and J is TRBJ2-6; 10 nucleotides align to TRBD2. The germline gives CDR1 KGHSH, CDR2 LQKENI. The CDR3 runs 18 residues. V shed 1 base, J shed 1 base, and the junction held 4 bases outside the gene matches. The CDR3 DNA is TGTGCCAGCTCACCACTGCTAGCGGGAGAATCTGGGGCCAACGTCCTGACTTTC. Translating gives CASSPLLAGESGANVLTF.

The CDR3 nucleotides are TGTGCCAGCAGGATCCCGGGACAGGGGGCGGGCCAGCCCCAGCATTTT. Its translation is CASRIPGQGAGQPQHF. The chain couples TRBV5-8 to TRBJ1-5, with TRBD1 identical over 12 bases. The CDR3 length is 16 residues. Losses at the gene ends were 5 bases for V and 7 bases for J; bases not matched to a gene: 10. Germline assignment: CDR1 SGHTS and CDR2 YDEGEE.

The chain carries TRBV11-2 and TRBJ2-1, with 11 bases fitting TRBD2. CDR3 length: 15 residues. Germline lookup yields CDR1 SGHAT and CDR2 FQNNGV. V shed 7 bases and J 5 bases; nucleotides not matched to a gene: 7. CDR3: CASTWGTSGNNEQFF. In DNA, the CDR3 is TGTGCCAGCACGTGGGGGACTAGCGGAAACAATGAGCAGTTCTTC. Complete variable domain (other parts from reference TRBV11-2 and TRBJ2-1): EAGVAQSPRYKIIEKRQSVAFWCNPISGHATLYWYQQILGQGPKLLIQFQNNGVVDDSQLPKDRFSAERLKGVDSTLKIQPAKLEDSAVYLCASTWGTSGNNEQFFGPGTRLTVL.

The rearrangement uses TRBV18 and TRBJ2-3; D perhaps matches TRBD2 (6 bases). Trimming stripped 8 bases from V and 1 base from J, with 13 bases between. The germline gives CDR1 KGHSH, CDR2 LQKENI. The CDR3 loop spans 14 amino acids. Written as DNA, the CDR3 is TGTGCCAGCACCACGCCGGGGGGCACAGATACGCAGTATTTT. It encodes CASTTPGGTDTQYF.